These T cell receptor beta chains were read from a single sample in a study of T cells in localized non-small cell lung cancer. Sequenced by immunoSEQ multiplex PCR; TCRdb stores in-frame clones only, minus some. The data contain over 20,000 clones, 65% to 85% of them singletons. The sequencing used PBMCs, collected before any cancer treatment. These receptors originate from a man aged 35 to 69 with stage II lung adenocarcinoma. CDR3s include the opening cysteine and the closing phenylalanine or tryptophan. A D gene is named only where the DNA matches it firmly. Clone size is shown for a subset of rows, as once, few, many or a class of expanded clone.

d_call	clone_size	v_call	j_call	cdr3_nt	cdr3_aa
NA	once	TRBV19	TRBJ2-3	TGTGCCAGTAGTATAGGGGGGTTAACTAGCACAGATACGCAGTATTTT	CASSIGGLTSTDTQYF
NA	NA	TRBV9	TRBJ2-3	TGTGCCAGCAGCGACCGGGACGGCCTCCGCACAGATACGCAGTATTTT	CASSDRDGLRTDTQYF
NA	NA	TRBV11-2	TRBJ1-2	TGTGCCAGCAGCTTAGACAACTATGGCTACACCTTC	CASSLDNYGYTF
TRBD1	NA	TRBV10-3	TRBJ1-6	TGTGCCATCAGACCTGGGACAGGGAATAATTCACCCCTCCACTTT	CAIRPGTGNNSPLHF
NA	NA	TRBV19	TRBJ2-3	TGTGCCAGTAGCGTCCAGGCTCCGGATACGCAGTATTTT	CASSVQAPDTQYF
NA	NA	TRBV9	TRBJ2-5	TGTGCCAGCAGCGTAGGCCTAGACCCCCTAGGGGAGACCCAGTACTTC	CASSVGLDPLGETQYF
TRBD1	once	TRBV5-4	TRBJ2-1	TGTGCCAGCAGCTTGGTAGGTCGGACAGGGGGGACGGATGAGCAGTTCTTC	CASSLVGRTGGTDEQFF
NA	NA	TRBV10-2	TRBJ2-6	TGCGCCAGCCGAAGGGCTGGGGCCAACGTCCTGACTTTC	CASRRAGANVLTF
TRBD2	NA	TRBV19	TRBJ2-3	TGTGCCACTGCGTGGACTAGCGGTGCAGATACGCAGTATTTT	CATAWTSGADTQYF
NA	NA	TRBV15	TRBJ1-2	TGTGCCACCAGCAGTGACAGATCATACACAGCTAACTATGGCTACACCTTC	CATSSDRSYTANYGYTF
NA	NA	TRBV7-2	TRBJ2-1	TGTGCCAGCAGCGCCTTCCTAGCGGAGCAGTTCTTC	CASSAFLAEQFF
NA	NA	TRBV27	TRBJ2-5	TGTGCCAGCAGTCTACTAGTTGGCGAGACCCAGTACTTC	CASSLLVGETQYF
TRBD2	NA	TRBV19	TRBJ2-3	TGTGCCAGTAGACGGACTAGCGGTGCGACAGATACGCAGTATTTT	CASRRTSGATDTQYF
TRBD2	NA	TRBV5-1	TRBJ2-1	TGCGCCAGCATGGTAGCGGGAGGTTCCTACAATGAGCAGTTCTTC	CASMVAGGSYNEQFF
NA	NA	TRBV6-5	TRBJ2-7	TGTGCCAGCAGTTACTCTAGGACAGCGACCTACGAGCAGTACTTC	CASSYSRTATYEQYF
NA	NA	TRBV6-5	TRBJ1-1	TGTGCCAGCAGCCAGAGACGGGTGGGCACTGAAGCTTTCTTT	CASSQRRVGTEAFF
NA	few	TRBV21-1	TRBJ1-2	TGTGCCAGCAGCAAAGCCCCAGGGCCCAGGAATGGCTACACCTTC	CASSKAPGPRNGYTF
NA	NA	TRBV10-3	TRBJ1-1	TGTGCCATCGGCCGAGGGGCCCAAGGAGCTGAAGCTTTCTTT	CAIGRGAQGAEAFF
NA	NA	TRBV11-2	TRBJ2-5	TGTGCCAGCAGCTTCGGGGAGACCCAGTACTTC	CASSFGETQYF
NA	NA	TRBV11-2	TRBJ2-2	TGTGCCAGCAGCTCTGGACAGTCCGCGAACACCGGGGAGCTGTTTTTT	CASSSGQSANTGELFF
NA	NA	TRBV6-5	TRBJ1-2	TGTGCCAGCAGTTACGAGGTCTTCGGTTCACGTGGCTACACCTTC	CASSYEVFGSRGYTF
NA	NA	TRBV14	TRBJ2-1	TGTGCCAGCAGCCCCGCCAGGAGCGTGCTTTACAATGAGCAGTTCTTC	CASSPARSVLYNEQFF
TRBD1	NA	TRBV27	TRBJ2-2	TGTGCCAGCAGAAAACATCCCGGGACAGGGGCTATCGGGGAGCTGTTTTTT	CASRKHPGTGAIGELFF
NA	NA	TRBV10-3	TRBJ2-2	TGTGCCAATCAACAGGGCTGGAACACCGGGGAGCTGTTTTTT	CANQQGWNTGELFF
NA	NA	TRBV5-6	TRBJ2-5	TGTGCCAGCAGCTTTTATGTACAGGCTAGGGCAGAGACCCAGTACTTC	CASSFYVQARAETQYF
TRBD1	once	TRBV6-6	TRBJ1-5	TGTGCCAGCAGTTTACAGGGGCAGGGTCAGCCCCAGCATTTT	CASSLQGQGQPQHF
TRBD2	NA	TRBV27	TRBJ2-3	TGTGCCAGCAGTTTATTAGCGGGAGGGCCTGGGACAGATACGCAGTATTTT	CASSLLAGGPGTDTQYF
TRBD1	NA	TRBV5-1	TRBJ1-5	TGCGCCAGCACTCCCGGGACAGGGGGCGATCAGCCCCAGCATTTT	CASTPGTGGDQPQHF
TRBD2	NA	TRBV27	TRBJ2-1	TGTGCCAGCAGTACTTTGGCTAGCGGGAGAAATGAGCAGTTCTTC	CASSTLASGRNEQFF
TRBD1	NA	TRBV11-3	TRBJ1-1	TGTGCCAGCAGCTGGAGACAGGGGAACACTGAAGCTTTCTTT	CASSWRQGNTEAFF
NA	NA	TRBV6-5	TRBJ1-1	TGTGCCAGCAGTATCCACAACAGGGTAGGGACTGAAGCTTTCTTT	CASSIHNRVGTEAFF
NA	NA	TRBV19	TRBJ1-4	TGTGCCAGTAGTATAGGAGGGGGACAACAGAAAAAACTGTTTTTT	CASSIGGGQQKKLFF
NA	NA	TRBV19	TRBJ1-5	TGTGCCAGTAGTCGGACACCTGAAAATCAGCCCCAGCATTTT	CASSRTPENQPQHF
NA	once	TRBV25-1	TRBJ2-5	TGTGCCAGTAGGGGAGAGACCCAGTACTTC	CASRGETQYF
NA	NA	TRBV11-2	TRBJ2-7	TGTGCCAGCAGCTTAGCCGGGACTTACTCCTACGAGCAGTACTTC	CASSLAGTYSYEQYF